Only a few counts were recorded for the clone carrying this TCR beta chain. The antigen remains unidentified. The table came from immunoSEQ multiplex PCR; TCRdb's copy has only in-frame clones and leaves some out. There are 120,000 or so clones in the sample; approximately 90% occur only once, and 11% lies in the top ten. This sample was taken from a study of T cell responses to AZD1222 COVID-19 vaccine. Study observations and caveats: Reports indicate that nearly half of spike-specific TCRs are directed at unmutated variant regions. Repertoires were sampled only after the peak T cell response. There were vaccine-associated CD4 TCRs across spike, dominant at 160-218 and 743-854.

The germline V and J ends were trimmed by 5 bases and 6 bases, with 14 bases remaining between them. Per germline, CDR1 SGHRS and CDR2 YFSETQ. The CDR3 is 13 residues long. Sequencing used peripheral blood, obtained on day 0 of MenACWY control vaccination. The TCR sequence derives from an adult in good health. The chain couples TRBV5-1 to TRBJ1-2; D is unclear. In DNA form, the CDR3 reads TGCGCCAGCAGTCCCGCGGTCCAAGATGGCTACACCTTC. Encoded protein: CASSPAVQDGYTF.